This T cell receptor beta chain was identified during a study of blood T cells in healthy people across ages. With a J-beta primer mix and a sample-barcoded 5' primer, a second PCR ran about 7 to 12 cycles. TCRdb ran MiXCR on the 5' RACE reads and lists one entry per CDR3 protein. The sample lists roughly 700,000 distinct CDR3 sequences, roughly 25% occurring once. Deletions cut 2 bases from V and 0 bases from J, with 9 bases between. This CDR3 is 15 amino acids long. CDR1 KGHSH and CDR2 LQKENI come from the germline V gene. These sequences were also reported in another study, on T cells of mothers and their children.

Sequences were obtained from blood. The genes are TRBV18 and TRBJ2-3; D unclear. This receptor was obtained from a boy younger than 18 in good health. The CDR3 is CASSPTATSTDTQYF. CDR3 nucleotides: TGTGCCAGCTCACCAACGGCGACTAGCACAGATACGCAGTATTTT.